The rows below give T cell receptor beta chains drawn from one sample of a study of CD8 T cells in Susac syndrome. TCRdb recomputed calls from the immunoSEQ multiplex PCR reads with MiXCR, one row per CDR3 protein. The sample has over 100,000 distinct CDR3 sequences, around 94% seen once. The sample consisted of CD8+ T cells from PBMCs. The receptors come from a human donor with Susac syndrome. The CDR3 runs from the conserved cysteine through the conserved F or W. Fields, in order: J gene, clone size, D gene, V gene, CDR3 protein, CDR3 DNA. The D gene is left open where the match is weak. For some rows the clone size is stated as once, few or many, or as a class when expanded; others skip it.

J gene: TRBJ1-4
clone size: .
D gene: TRBD1
V gene: TRBV29-1
CDR3 protein: CSVPTGAANEKLFF
CDR3 DNA: TGCAGCGTGCCGACAGGGGCAGCTAATGAAAAACTGTTTTTT

J gene: TRBJ2-3
clone size: .
D gene: .
V gene: TRBV12-3/TRBV12-4
CDR3 protein: CASSVKQDPQDTQYF
CDR3 DNA: TGTGCCAGCAGCGTTAAACAGGACCCGCAAGATACGCAGTATTTT

J gene: TRBJ1-1
clone size: .
D gene: .
V gene: TRBV5-6
CDR3 protein: CASSLDRVKAFF
CDR3 DNA: TGTGCCAGCAGCTTGGACAGGGTTAAAGCTTTCTTT

J gene: TRBJ2-1
clone size: .
D gene: TRBD2
V gene: TRBV5-1
CDR3 protein: CASSFRGENNEQFF
CDR3 DNA: TGCGCCAGCAGCTTCCGGGGGGAAAACAATGAGCAGTTCTTC

J gene: TRBJ1-5
clone size: .
D gene: .
V gene: TRBV5-1
CDR3 protein: CASSLGAVPNQPQHF
CDR3 DNA: TGCGCCAGCAGCCTTGGGGCAGTCCCCAATCAGCCCCAGCATTTT

J gene: TRBJ1-2
clone size: .
D gene: .
V gene: TRBV7-9
CDR3 protein: CASSRDIYGYTF
CDR3 DNA: TGTGCCAGCAGCAGGGACATCTATGGCTACACCTTC

J gene: TRBJ2-7
clone size: once
D gene: .
V gene: TRBV27
CDR3 protein: CASSLFQGGEQYF
CDR3 DNA: TGTGCCAGCAGTTTATTTCAGGGAGGCGAGCAGTACTTC

J gene: TRBJ1-1
clone size: .
D gene: TRBD1
V gene: TRBV3-1
CDR3 protein: CASSYDRETEAFF
CDR3 DNA: TGTGCCAGCAGCTACGACAGGGAAACTGAAGCTTTCTTT

J gene: TRBJ1-1
clone size: .
D gene: TRBD1
V gene: TRBV23-1
CDR3 protein: CASSHNGTGRNTEAFF
CDR3 DNA: TGCGCCAGCAGTCATAACGGGACAGGCCGGAACACTGAAGCTTTCTTT

J gene: TRBJ1-2
clone size: .
D gene: .
V gene: TRBV10-3
CDR3 protein: CAITSTGFDYGYTF
CDR3 DNA: TGTGCCATCACCTCGACAGGCTTCGACTATGGCTACACCTTC

J gene: TRBJ1-6
clone size: .
D gene: .
V gene: TRBV6-6
CDR3 protein: CASSYSRDGYNSPLHF
CDR3 DNA: TGTGCCAGCAGTTACTCCAGGGACGGTTATAATTCACCCCTCCACTTT

J gene: TRBJ2-7
clone size: few
D gene: TRBD1
V gene: TRBV5-1
CDR3 protein: CASSFGTGAYEQYF
CDR3 DNA: TGTGCCAGCAGTTTCGGGACAGGGGCCTACGAGCAGTACTTC

J gene: TRBJ2-1
clone size: .
D gene: .
V gene: TRBV6-2/TRBV6-3
CDR3 protein: CASSYSARIEQFF
CDR3 DNA: TGTGCCAGCAGTTACTCAGCTAGGATTGAGCAGTTCTTC

J gene: TRBJ2-7
clone size: .
D gene: .
V gene: TRBV14
CDR3 protein: CASSHLGTYEQYF
CDR3 DNA: TGTGCCAGCAGCCATTTAGGCACCTACGAGCAGTACTTC

J gene: TRBJ2-3
clone size: .
D gene: TRBD2
V gene: TRBV2
CDR3 protein: CASRLAGVPTDTQYF
CDR3 DNA: TGTGCCAGCAGACTAGCGGGGGTACCCACAGATACGCAGTATTTT

J gene: TRBJ1-1
clone size: .
D gene: .
V gene: TRBV5-4
CDR3 protein: CASHQGGDTEAFF
CDR3 DNA: TGTGCCAGCCACCAGGGAGGAGACACTGAAGCTTTCTTT

J gene: TRBJ1-2
clone size: .
D gene: .
V gene: TRBV12-5
CDR3 protein: CASGLDVGWVRVATNYGYTF
CDR3 DNA: TGTGCTAGTGGTTTGGACGTGGGGTGGGTTCGGGTCGCAACTAACTATGGCTACACCTTC

J gene: TRBJ2-3
clone size: once
D gene: TRBD1
V gene: TRBV7-8
CDR3 protein: CASSSGQAPTDTQYF
CDR3 DNA: TGTGCCAGCAGCTCAGGACAGGCACCCACAGATACGCAGTATTTT

J gene: TRBJ2-3
clone size: .
D gene: TRBD2
V gene: TRBV5-1
CDR3 protein: CASINRGGTSTDTQYF
CDR3 DNA: TGCGCCAGCATCAACCGGGGAGGGACTAGCACAGATACGCAGTATTTT

J gene: TRBJ2-7
clone size: .
D gene: TRBD1
V gene: TRBV4-1
CDR3 protein: CASSQIGQGGEQYF
CDR3 DNA: TGCGCCAGCAGCCAAATTGGACAGGGGGGCGAGCAGTACTTC

J gene: TRBJ2-7
clone size: .
D gene: TRBD1
V gene: TRBV5-1
CDR3 protein: CASSRTGWGEQYF
CDR3 DNA: TGCGCCAGCAGCAGGACAGGGTGGGGCGAGCAGTACTTC

J gene: TRBJ2-5
clone size: .
D gene: .
V gene: TRBV5-1
CDR3 protein: CASSLSRRQETQYF
CDR3 DNA: TGCGCCAGCAGCTTAAGTCGCAGACAAGAGACCCAGTACTTC

J gene: TRBJ1-5
clone size: .
D gene: .
V gene: TRBV30
CDR3 protein: CAWSGGTGNQPQHF
CDR3 DNA: TGTGCCTGGAGTGGGGGTACAGGGAATCAGCCCCAGCATTTT

J gene: TRBJ2-1
clone size: .
D gene: TRBD2
V gene: TRBV30
CDR3 protein: CAGSGGAIEQFF
CDR3 DNA: TGTGCTGGCAGCGGGGGGGCAATTGAGCAGTTCTTC

J gene: TRBJ2-7
clone size: .
D gene: TRBD1
V gene: TRBV5-1
CDR3 protein: CASSVNKGALYEQYF
CDR3 DNA: TGCGCCAGCAGCGTGAATAAGGGGGCTCTCTACGAGCAGTACTTC

J gene: TRBJ2-3
clone size: .
D gene: .
V gene: TRBV20-1
CDR3 protein: CSARTGQPSTDTQYF
CDR3 DNA: TGCAGTGCCCGAACCGGCCAACCTAGCACAGATACGCAGTATTTT

J gene: TRBJ2-5
clone size: .
D gene: TRBD2
V gene: TRBV7-8
CDR3 protein: CASSFISGVEETQYF
CDR3 DNA: TGTGCCAGCAGCTTTATTAGCGGGGTTGAAGAGACCCAGTACTTC

J gene: TRBJ2-1
clone size: .
D gene: TRBD1
V gene: TRBV5-1
CDR3 protein: CASQPGQGPDEQFF
CDR3 DNA: TGCGCCAGCCAACCGGGACAGGGGCCAGATGAGCAGTTCTTC

J gene: TRBJ1-2
clone size: .
D gene: .
V gene: TRBV5-1
CDR3 protein: CASSLEGRDGYTF
CDR3 DNA: TGCGCCAGCAGCTTGGAGGGCAGGGATGGCTACACCTTC

J gene: TRBJ2-5
clone size: .
D gene: .
V gene: TRBV3-1
CDR3 protein: CASSPGARETQYF
CDR3 DNA: TGTGCCAGCAGCCCCGGGGCCCGGGAGACCCAGTACTTC

J gene: TRBJ2-2
clone size: .
D gene: .
V gene: TRBV29-1
CDR3 protein: CSSMSARTGELFF
CDR3 DNA: TGCAGCTCCATGTCGGCGCGGACCGGGGAGCTGTTTTTT

J gene: TRBJ2-1
clone size: .
D gene: .
V gene: TRBV9
CDR3 protein: CASSVQGGLNEQFF
CDR3 DNA: TGTGCCAGCAGCGTGCAAGGGGGGCTCAATGAGCAGTTCTTC

J gene: TRBJ1-1
clone size: .
D gene: TRBD1
V gene: TRBV29-1
CDR3 protein: CSVGGQRNTEAFF
CDR3 DNA: TGCAGCGTTGGGGGACAGAGAAACACTGAAGCTTTCTTT

J gene: TRBJ1-3
clone size: .
D gene: .
V gene: TRBV13
CDR3 protein: CASSLGQHSGNTIYF
CDR3 DNA: TGTGCCAGCAGCCTGGGACAACACTCTGGAAACACCATATATTTT

J gene: TRBJ2-3
clone size: .
D gene: .
V gene: TRBV24-1
CDR3 protein: CATSAGPSSYDTQYF
CDR3 DNA: TGTGCCACCAGTGCGGGTCCCTCATCCTACGATACGCAGTATTTT

J gene: TRBJ2-3
clone size: .
D gene: .
V gene: TRBV7-3
CDR3 protein: CASSLTLGLPPTGDTQYF
CDR3 DNA: TGTGCCAGCAGCTTAACGTTGGGACTACCACCGACAGGAGATACGCAGTATTTT

J gene: TRBJ2-4
clone size: once
D gene: .
V gene: TRBV9
CDR3 protein: CASSASTGRLDIQYF
CDR3 DNA: TGTGCCAGCAGCGCCTCGACAGGGAGGCTAGACATTCAGTACTTC

J gene: TRBJ2-7
clone size: .
D gene: .
V gene: TRBV4-1
CDR3 protein: CASSQVADSYEQYF
CDR3 DNA: TGCGCCAGCAGCCAAGTAGCAGACTCCTACGAGCAGTACTTC

J gene: TRBJ1-2
clone size: once
D gene: .
V gene: TRBV20-1
CDR3 protein: CSAREESAGVEGYTF
CDR3 DNA: TGCAGTGCTAGAGAAGAGTCGGCAGGGGTGGAAGGCTACACCTTC

J gene: TRBJ2-2
clone size: .
D gene: TRBD2
V gene: TRBV4-2
CDR3 protein: CASSQDSSRGARTGELFF
CDR3 DNA: TGTGCCAGCAGCCAAGATAGTTCGCGGGGGGCACGAACCGGGGAGCTGTTTTTT

J gene: TRBJ1-2
clone size: .
D gene: .
V gene: TRBV20-1
CDR3 protein: CSASWHTF
CDR3 DNA: TGCAGTGCTAGCTGGCACACCTTC

J gene: TRBJ2-7
clone size: .
D gene: .
V gene: TRBV4-1
CDR3 protein: CASSQLQLDFTYEQYF
CDR3 DNA: TGCGCCAGCAGCCAACTGCAACTGGACTTTACCTACGAGCAGTACTTC

J gene: TRBJ2-2
clone size: .
D gene: TRBD2
V gene: TRBV20-1
CDR3 protein: CSARTSGGPGTGELFF
CDR3 DNA: TGCAGTGCCCGGACTAGCGGGGGCCCAGGGACCGGGGAGCTGTTTTTT

J gene: TRBJ2-7
clone size: .
D gene: .
V gene: TRBV29-1
CDR3 protein: CSVEDGVRGSYEQYF
CDR3 DNA: TGCAGCGTTGAAGACGGTGTGAGGGGGTCTTACGAGCAGTACTTC

J gene: TRBJ2-7
clone size: once
D gene: .
V gene: TRBV20-1
CDR3 protein: CSARTALYEQYF
CDR3 DNA: TGCAGTGCTCGGACAGCCCTCTACGAGCAGTACTTC

J gene: TRBJ2-5
clone size: .
D gene: .
V gene: TRBV7-9
CDR3 protein: CASSRRPGLYQETQYF
CDR3 DNA: TGTGCCAGCAGCCGACGCCCGGGCCTCTACCAAGAGACCCAGTACTTC

J gene: TRBJ2-5
clone size: .
D gene: TRBD1
V gene: TRBV7-9
CDR3 protein: CASSLGGTGGETQYF
CDR3 DNA: TGTGCCAGCAGCTTAGGAGGGACAGGGGGAGAGACCCAGTACTTC

J gene: TRBJ2-5
clone size: .
D gene: .
V gene: TRBV29-1
CDR3 protein: CSVEDARGGAETQYF
CDR3 DNA: TGCAGCGTTGAAGATGCCAGGGGAGGGGCGGAGACCCAGTACTTC

J gene: TRBJ2-5
clone size: few
D gene: .
V gene: TRBV3-1
CDR3 protein: CASSPEGQETQYF
CDR3 DNA: TGTGCCAGCAGCCCGGAGGGGCAAGAGACCCAGTACTTC

J gene: TRBJ2-5
clone size: .
D gene: .
V gene: TRBV6-2/TRBV6-3
CDR3 protein: CASRPSPGLETQYF
CDR3 DNA: TGTGCCAGCAGGCCCTCGCCCGGTCTAGAGACCCAGTACTTC

J gene: TRBJ1-2
clone size: .
D gene: .
V gene: TRBV27
CDR3 protein: CASSPKRAGNYYGYTF
CDR3 DNA: TGTGCCAGCAGTCCTAAAAGGGCAGGGAATTACTATGGCTACACCTTC

J gene: TRBJ1-6
clone size: .
D gene: TRBD1
V gene: TRBV5-4
CDR3 protein: CASSLETGDSPLHF
CDR3 DNA: TGTGCCAGCAGCTTGGAGACAGGGGACTCACCCCTCCACTTT